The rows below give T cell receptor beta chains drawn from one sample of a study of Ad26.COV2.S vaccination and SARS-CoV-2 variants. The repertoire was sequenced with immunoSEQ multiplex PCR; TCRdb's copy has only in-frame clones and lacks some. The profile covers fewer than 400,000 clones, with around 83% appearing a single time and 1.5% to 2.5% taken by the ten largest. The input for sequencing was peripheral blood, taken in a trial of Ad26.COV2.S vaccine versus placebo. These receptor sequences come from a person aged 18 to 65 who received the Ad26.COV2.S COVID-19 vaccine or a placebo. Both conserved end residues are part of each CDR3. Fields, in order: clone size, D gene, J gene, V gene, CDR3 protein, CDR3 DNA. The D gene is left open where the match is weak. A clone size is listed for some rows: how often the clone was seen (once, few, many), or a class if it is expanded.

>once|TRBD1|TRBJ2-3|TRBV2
CASSEAQGIPPITDTQYF
TGTGCCAGCAGTGAAGCACAGGGGATACCCCCAATAACAGATACGCAGTATTTT
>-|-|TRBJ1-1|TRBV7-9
CASSSLEGGGTEAFF
TGTGCCAGCAGCTCCCTCGAGGGCGGGGGTACTGAAGCTTTCTTT
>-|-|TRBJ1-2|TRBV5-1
CASSLGHLNYGYTF
TGCGCCAGCAGCTTGGGACACTTAAACTATGGCTACACCTTC
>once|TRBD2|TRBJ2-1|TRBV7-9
CASSLSLAGGIYNEQFF
TGTGCCAGCAGCTTATCACTAGCGGGGGGGATATACAATGAGCAGTTCTTC
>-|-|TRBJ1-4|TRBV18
CASSPAGTVGAELFF
TGTGCCAGCTCACCAGCGGGCACTGTGGGGGCGGAACTGTTTTTT
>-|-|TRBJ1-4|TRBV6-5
CASSVTSDEKLFF
TGTGCCAGTAGCGTAACGTCGGATGAAAAACTGTTTTTT
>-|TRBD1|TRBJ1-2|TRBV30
CAWSQTRGLNYGYTF
TGTGCCTGGAGTCAAACCAGGGGGCTTAACTATGGCTACACCTTC
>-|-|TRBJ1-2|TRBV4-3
CASSQDMATARTF
TGCGCCAGCAGCCAAGATATGGCGACCGCCCGAACCTTC
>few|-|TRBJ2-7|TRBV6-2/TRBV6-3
CASSYFLESSYEQYF
TGTGCCAGCAGTTACTTCTTGGAAAGCTCCTACGAGCAGTACTTC
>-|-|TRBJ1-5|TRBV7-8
CASSLTRGPQHF
TGTGCCAGCAGCTTGACGCGCGGGCCCCAGCATTTT
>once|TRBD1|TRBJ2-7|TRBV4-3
CASSQAGGQGGYEQYF
TGCGCCAGCAGCCAAGCGGGGGGACAGGGGGGCTACGAGCAGTACTTC
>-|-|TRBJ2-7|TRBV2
CASSDRPDQQYF
TGTGCCAGCTCGGACAGACCCGATCAGCAGTACTTC
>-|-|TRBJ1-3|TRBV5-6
CASSLQVGNTIYF
TGTGCCAGCAGCTTACAGGTTGGAAACACCATATATTTT
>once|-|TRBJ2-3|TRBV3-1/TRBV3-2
CASTRSQRTYTDTQYF
TGTGCCAGCACTAGAAGTCAGCGGACGTACACAGATACGCAGTATTTT
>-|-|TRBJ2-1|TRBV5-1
CASSLDRVDNEQFF
TGCGCCAGCAGCTTGGACAGGGTAGACAATGAGCAGTTCTTC
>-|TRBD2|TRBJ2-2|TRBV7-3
CASSLFSGGSNTGELFF
TGTGCCAGCAGCTTATTTAGCGGGGGGTCGAACACCGGGGAGCTGTTTTTT
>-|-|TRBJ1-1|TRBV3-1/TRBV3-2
CASSQGRTEAFF
TGTGCCAGCAGCCAGGGAAGAACTGAAGCTTTCTTT
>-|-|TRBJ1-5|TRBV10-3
CAISESPRGGNQPQHF
TGTGCCATCAGTGAGTCGCCCAGGGGCGGCAATCAGCCCCAGCATTTT
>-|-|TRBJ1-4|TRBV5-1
CASRVQVQDEKLFF
TGCGCCAGCAGGGTCCAAGTACAAGATGAAAAACTGTTTTTT
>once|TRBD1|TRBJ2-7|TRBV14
CASSLPGTGSVEQYF
TGTGCCAGCAGCCTTCCCGGGACAGGGAGTGTCGAGCAGTACTTC
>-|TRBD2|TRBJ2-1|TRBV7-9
CASSTWTSGGPWDEQFF
TGTGCCAGCAGCACGTGGACTAGCGGGGGGCCTTGGGATGAGCAGTTCTTC
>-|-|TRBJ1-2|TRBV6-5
CASTGQLSNYGYTF
TGTGCCAGCACCGGACAGCTTTCTAACTATGGCTACACCTTC
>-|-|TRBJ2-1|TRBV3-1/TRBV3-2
CASSQVLSTTLHDEQFF
TGTGCCAGCAGCCAAGTTTTGAGTACGACCCTTCACGATGAGCAGTTCTTC
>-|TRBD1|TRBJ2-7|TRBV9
CASSPRTGKASYEQYF
TGTGCCAGCAGCCCAAGGACAGGGAAGGCTTCGTACGAGCAGTACTTC
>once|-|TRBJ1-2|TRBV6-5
CASSWTAYYGYTF
TGTGCCAGCAGTTGGACAGCCTACTATGGCTACACCTTC
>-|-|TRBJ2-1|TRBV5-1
CASSLLGDPYNEQFF
TGCGCCAGCAGCTTGCTCGGTGACCCCTACAATGAGCAGTTCTTC
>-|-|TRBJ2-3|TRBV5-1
CASSSASVPNTQYF
TGCGCCAGCAGCTCCGCTAGCGTTCCGAATACGCAGTATTTT
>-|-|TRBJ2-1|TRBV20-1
CSAYRISEQFF
TGCAGTGCTTACCGTATCAGTGAGCAGTTCTTC
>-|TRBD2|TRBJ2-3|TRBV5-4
CASSWDYNTDTQYF
TGTGCCAGCAGCTGGGACTATAACACAGATACGCAGTATTTT
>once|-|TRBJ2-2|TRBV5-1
CASSLNTGELFF
TGCGCCAGCAGCTTAAACACCGGGGAGCTGTTTTTT
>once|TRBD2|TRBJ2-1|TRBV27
CASSFLFPLAGGANNEQFF
TGTGCCAGCAGTTTTTTATTTCCACTAGCGGGGGGGGCGAACAATGAGCAGTTCTTC
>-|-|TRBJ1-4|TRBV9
CASSVAAGGNEKLFF
TGTGCCAGCAGCGTAGCGGCGGGGGGAAATGAAAAACTGTTTTTT
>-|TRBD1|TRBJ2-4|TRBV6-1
CASSEGLQGANIQYF
TGTGCCAGCAGTGAAGGGTTGCAGGGGGCGAACATTCAGTACTTC
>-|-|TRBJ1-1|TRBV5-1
CASSSDTEAFF
TGCGCCAGCAGTTCGGACACTGAAGCTTTCTTT
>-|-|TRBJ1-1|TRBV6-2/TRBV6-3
CASSYLGFGGSNTEAFF
TGTGCCAGCAGTTACCTCGGGTTCGGGGGCTCCAACACTGAAGCTTTCTTT
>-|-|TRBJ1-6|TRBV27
CASSLPGIYNSPLHF
TGTGCCAGCAGTTTGCCAGGAATCTATAATTCACCCCTCCACTTT
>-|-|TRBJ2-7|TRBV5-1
CASSQQVLTGQGEQYF
TGCGCCAGCAGTCAACAGGTGCTGACAGGTCAAGGCGAGCAGTACTTC
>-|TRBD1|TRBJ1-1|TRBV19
CASTTWGRTGKGNTEAFF
TGTGCCAGTACTACTTGGGGCCGGACAGGGAAGGGGAATACTGAAGCTTTCTTT
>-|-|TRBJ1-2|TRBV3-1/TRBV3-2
CASSRQDNYGYTF
TGTGCCAGCAGCCGTCAGGACAACTATGGCTACACCTTC
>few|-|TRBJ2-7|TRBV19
CASSTRVTDEQYF
TGTGCCAGTAGTACTAGGGTGACGGACGAGCAGTACTTC
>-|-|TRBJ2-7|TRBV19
CASSIDWPARAGSYEQYF
TGTGCCAGTAGTATAGATTGGCCGGCACGGGCGGGCTCCTACGAGCAGTACTTC
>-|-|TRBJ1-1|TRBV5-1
CASKQGGNTEAFF
TGCGCCAGCAAACAGGGTGGTAACACTGAAGCTTTCTTT
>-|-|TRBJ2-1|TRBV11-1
CASSHQGFLGYNEQFF
TGTGCCAGCAGCCACCAGGGGTTTTTGGGGTACAATGAGCAGTTCTTC
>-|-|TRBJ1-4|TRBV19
CASSGRGRGGEKLFF
TGTGCCAGTAGTGGGAGAGGGCGTGGGGGTGAAAAACTGTTTTTT
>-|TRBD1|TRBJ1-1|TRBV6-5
CASSYSGTGEAFF
TGTGCCAGCAGTTACTCTGGGACAGGCGAAGCTTTCTTT
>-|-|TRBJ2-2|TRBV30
CACGSEYTGELFF
TGTGCCTGTGGCTCTGAGTACACCGGGGAGCTGTTTTTT
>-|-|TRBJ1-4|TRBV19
CASSMAAHTTNEKLFF
TGTGCCAGTAGTATGGCGGCTCATACAACTAATGAAAAACTGTTTTTT
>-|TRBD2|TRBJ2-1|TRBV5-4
CASSLRTGGSYNEQFF
TGTGCCAGCAGCTTGCGCACGGGGGGATCCTACAATGAGCAGTTCTTC
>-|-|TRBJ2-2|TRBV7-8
CASSPLRGTFTGELFF
TGTGCCAGCAGTCCCCTGCGGGGGACATTCACCGGGGAGCTGTTTTTT
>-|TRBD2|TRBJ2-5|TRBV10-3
CAISESPGLGGETQYF
TGTGCCATCAGTGAGAGCCCGGGACTAGGTGGGGAGACCCAGTACTTC
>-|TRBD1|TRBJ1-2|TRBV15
CATSRSLDRDGYTF
TGTGCCACCAGCAGATCCCTGGACAGGGATGGCTACACCTTC
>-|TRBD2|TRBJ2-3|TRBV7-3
CASSPRGGPDTQYF
TGTGCCAGCAGCCCGCGGGGGGGCCCAGATACGCAGTATTTT